Sequencing of this T cell receptor beta chain was carried out in a study of OX40 agonist ivuxolimab in advanced cancers. Assay used: immunoSEQ multiplex PCR; TCRdb lists only in-frame clones, some missing. The sample holds tens of thousands of clones, over 80% seen once. A few counts support this clone. Germline assignment: CDR1 MNHEY and CDR2 SMNVEV (reference sequence). The CDR3 spans 16 residues. V lost 8 bases, J lost 4 bases, and 11 bases stayed unmatched. Autoimmune disease history or systemic immunosuppression was exclusionary. The chain links TRBV27 to TRBJ2-2; 9 nucleotides align to TRBD2. The sample was CD4+ or CD8+ T cells sorted from blood, taken in a trial of the OX40 agonist ivuxolimab. This receptor was obtained from an adult with an advanced solid tumor such as melanoma, head and neck, liver or kidney cancer. The CDR3 sequence is CASGLFLSGSTGELFF. The CDR3 bases are TGTGCCAGCGGGCTTTTTCTTAGCGGGAGCACCGGGGAGCTGTTTTTT.